The T cell receptor beta chain under discussion was sequenced for a study of response to subunit inactivated influenza vaccine. Germline-derived CDR1 and CDR2 are SGDLS and YYNGEE. The CDR3 has 15 residues. V lost 4 bases, J lost 5 bases, and 12 bases stayed unmatched. TCRdb itself ran the RT-PCR reads through MiXCR, one entry per CDR3 protein. The sample has a few hundred thousand distinct CDR3 sequences, roughly 12% seen once. These data were likewise used in another study, on T cells expressing NK-cell markers. That study adds: TCR beta cDNA was made by 5'RACE template switching with UMIs. Seropositivity for HCMV was found in seven of the eight sequenced donors, with one seronegative.

The sequence derives from a man aged 45-60 years who received an inactivated influenza vaccine. This rearrangement joins TRBV9 to TRBJ2-7; TRBD1 agrees at 7 bases. The sequencing used PBMCs from blood, collected on the day of vaccination. Here the CDR3 reads CASSPWLGQPHEQYF. CDR3 DNA: TGTGCCAGCAGCCCCTGGCTGGGACAGCCCCACGAGCAGTACTTC. Full variable domain (remainder filled in from reference TRBV9 and TRBJ2-7): DSGVTQTPKHLITATGQRVTLRCSPRSGDLSVYWYQQSLDQGLQFLIQYYNGEERAKGNILERFSAQQFPDLHSELNLSSLELGDSALYFCASSPWLGQPHEQYFGPGTRLTVT.